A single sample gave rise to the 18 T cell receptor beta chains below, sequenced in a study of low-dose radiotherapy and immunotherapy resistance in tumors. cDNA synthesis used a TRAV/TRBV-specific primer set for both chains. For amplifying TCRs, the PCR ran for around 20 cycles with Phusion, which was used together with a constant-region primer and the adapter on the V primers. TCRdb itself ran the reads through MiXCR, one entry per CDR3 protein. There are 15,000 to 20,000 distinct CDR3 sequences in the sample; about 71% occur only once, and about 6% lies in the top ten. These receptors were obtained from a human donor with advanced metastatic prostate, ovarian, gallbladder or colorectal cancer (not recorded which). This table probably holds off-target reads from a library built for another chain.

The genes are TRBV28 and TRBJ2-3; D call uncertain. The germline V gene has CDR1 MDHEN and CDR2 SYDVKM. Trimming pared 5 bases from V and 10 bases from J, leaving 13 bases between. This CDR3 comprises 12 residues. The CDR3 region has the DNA TGTGCCAGCAGTATTTTCTCAGCCGCGCAGTATTTT. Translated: CASSIFSAAQYF.

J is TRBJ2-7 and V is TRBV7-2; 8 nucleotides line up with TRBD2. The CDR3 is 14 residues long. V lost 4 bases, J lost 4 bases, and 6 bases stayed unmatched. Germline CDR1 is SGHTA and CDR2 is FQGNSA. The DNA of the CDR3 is TGTGCCAGCAGCTCTGTAGCGGGGATATACGAGCAGTACTTC. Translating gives CASSSVAGIYEQYF. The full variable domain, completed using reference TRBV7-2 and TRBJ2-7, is GAGVSQSPSNKVTEKGKDVELRCDPISGHTALYWYRQSLGQGLEFLIYFQGNSAPDKSGLPSDRFSAERTGGSVSTLTIQRTQQEDSAVYLCASSSVAGIYEQYFGPGTRLTVT.

The DNA for the CDR3 is TGTGCCAGCAGTGAGCTGGAGCCGAACACCGGGGAGCTGTTTTTT. Protein sequence: CASSELEPNTGELFF. The chain uses TRBV2 and TRBJ2-2; D is uncertain. Trimming took off 3 bases at V and 0 bases at J, with 8 bases between the two ends. Germline CDR1 reads SNHLY; CDR2 reads FYNNEI. This CDR3 is built from 15 residues.

CDR3 DNA sequence: TGTGCCAGCAGTCCCTCGGTGGGGAGAAACATTCAGTACTTC. Protein sequence: CASSPSVGRNIQYF. The chain recombines TRBV28 with TRBJ2-4; a possible D gene is TRBD2 (5 bases). The germline gives CDR1 MDHEN, CDR2 SYDVKM. V was trimmed by 5 bases and J by 6 bases, leaving 14 bases between them. This CDR3 spans 14 amino acids.

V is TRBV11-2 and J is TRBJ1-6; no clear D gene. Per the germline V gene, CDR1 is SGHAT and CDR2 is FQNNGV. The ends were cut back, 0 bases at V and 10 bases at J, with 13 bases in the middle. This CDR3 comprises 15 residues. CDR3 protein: CASSLDGFIGSPLHF. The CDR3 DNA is TGTGCCAGCAGCTTAGACGGGTTTATAGGATCACCCCTCCACTTT.

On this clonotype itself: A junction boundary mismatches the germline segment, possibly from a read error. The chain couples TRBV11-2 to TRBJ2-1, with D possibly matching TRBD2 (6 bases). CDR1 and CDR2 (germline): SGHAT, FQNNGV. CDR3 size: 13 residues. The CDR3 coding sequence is TGTGCCAGCAGCACCTCCCCGGGGGATGATCAGTTCTTC. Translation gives CASSTSPGDDQFF.

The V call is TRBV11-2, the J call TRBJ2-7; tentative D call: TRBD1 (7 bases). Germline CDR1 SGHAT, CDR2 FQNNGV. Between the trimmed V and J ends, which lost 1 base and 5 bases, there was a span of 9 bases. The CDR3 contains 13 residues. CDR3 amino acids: CASSLVRGDEQYF. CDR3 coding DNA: TGTGCCAGCAGCTTAGTCAGGGGGGACGAGCAGTACTTC.

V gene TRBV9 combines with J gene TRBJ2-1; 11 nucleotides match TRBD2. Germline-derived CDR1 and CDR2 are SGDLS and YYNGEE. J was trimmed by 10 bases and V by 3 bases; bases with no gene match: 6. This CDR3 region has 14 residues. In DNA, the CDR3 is TGTGCCAGCAGCGCACTAGCGGGAGAGGGCGAGCAGTTCTTC. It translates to CASSALAGEGEQFF.

CDR3 region: CASSTWTGSSGANVLTF. As DNA, the CDR3 is TGTGCCAGCAGTACATGGACAGGAAGCTCTGGGGCCAACGTCCTGACTTTC. The J gene is TRBJ2-6, the V gene TRBV6-5; 7 bases align to TRBD1. This CDR3 is 17 amino acids long. Trimming cost V 5 bases and J 0 bases; bases outside gene matches: 7. Germline CDR1 reads MNHEY; CDR2 reads SVGAGI.

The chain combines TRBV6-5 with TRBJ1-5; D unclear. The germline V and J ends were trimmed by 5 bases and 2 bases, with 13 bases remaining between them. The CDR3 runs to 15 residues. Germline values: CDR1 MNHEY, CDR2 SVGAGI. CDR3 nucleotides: TGTGCCAGCAGTCCCCAGAGCGGGGGCAATCAGCCCCAGCATTTT. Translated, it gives CASSPQSGGNQPQHF.

This CDR3 is CASSSFSGGDTQYF. CDR3 nucleotides: TGTGCCAGTAGTTCCTTTAGCGGTGGGGATACGCAGTATTTT. The rearrangement uses TRBV19 and TRBJ2-3, with D possibly being TRBD2 (6 bases). The CDR3 is made up of 14 amino acids. Germline loops: CDR1 LNHDA, CDR2 SQIVND (reference sequence). The V gene lost 5 bases and the J gene lost 6 bases, with 15 bases spanning the gap.

The CDR3 DNA is TGTGCCAGCTCACCACGAATGACAGGGAACGGGTTGGAACAGTTCTTC. Translation gives CASSPRMTGNGLEQFF. The chain is built from TRBV18 and TRBJ2-1; 7 bases line up with TRBD1. Germline CDR1 is KGHSH and CDR2 is LQKENI. Trimming took 1 base from V and 13 from J; bases not matched to a gene: 16. This CDR3 has 16 residues.

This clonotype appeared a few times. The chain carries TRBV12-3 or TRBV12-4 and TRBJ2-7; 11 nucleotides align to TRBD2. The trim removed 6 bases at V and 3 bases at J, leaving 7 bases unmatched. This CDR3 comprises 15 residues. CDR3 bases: TGTGCCAGCAGCAGGGGGACTAGCGGCTACTACGAGCAGTACTTC. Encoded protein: CASSRGTSGYYEQYF.

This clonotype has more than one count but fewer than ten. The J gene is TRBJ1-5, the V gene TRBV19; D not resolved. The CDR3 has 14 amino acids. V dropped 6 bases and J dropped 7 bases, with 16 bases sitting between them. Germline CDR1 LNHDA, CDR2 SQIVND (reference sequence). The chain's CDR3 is CASSPRGARQPQHF. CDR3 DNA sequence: TGTGCCAGTAGCCCGCGGGGTGCCAGGCAGCCCCAGCATTTT.

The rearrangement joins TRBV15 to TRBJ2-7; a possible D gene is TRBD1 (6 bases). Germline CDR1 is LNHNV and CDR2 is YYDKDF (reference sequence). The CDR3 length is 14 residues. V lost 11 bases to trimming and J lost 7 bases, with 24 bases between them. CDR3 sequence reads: CAAQGARGSGEQYF. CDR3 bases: TGTGCCGCGCAAGGGGCCAGGGGCTCAGGGGAGCAGTACTTC.

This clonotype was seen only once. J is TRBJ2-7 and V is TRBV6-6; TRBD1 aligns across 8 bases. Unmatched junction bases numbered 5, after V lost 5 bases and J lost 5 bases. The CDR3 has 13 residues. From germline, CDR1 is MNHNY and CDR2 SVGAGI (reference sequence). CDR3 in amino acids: CASSGGTGNEQYF. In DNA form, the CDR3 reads TGTGCCAGCAGTGGCGGGACAGGCAACGAGCAGTACTTC.

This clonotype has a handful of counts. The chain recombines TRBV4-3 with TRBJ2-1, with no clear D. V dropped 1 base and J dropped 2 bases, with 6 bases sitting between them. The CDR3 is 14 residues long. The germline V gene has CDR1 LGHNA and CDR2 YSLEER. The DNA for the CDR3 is TGCGCCAGCAGCCAAGCCCAGACCTACAATGAGCAGTTCTTC. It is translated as CASSQAQTYNEQFF.

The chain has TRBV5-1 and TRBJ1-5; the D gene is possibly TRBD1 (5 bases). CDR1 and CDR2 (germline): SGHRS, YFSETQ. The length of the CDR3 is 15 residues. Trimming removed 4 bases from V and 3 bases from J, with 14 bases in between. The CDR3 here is CASSTAGQDNQPQHF. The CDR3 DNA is TGCGCCAGCAGCACCGCCGGACAAGACAATCAGCCCCAGCATTTT.